A single sample gave rise to the 21 T cell receptor beta chains below, sequenced in a study of T-cell memory formation after mild COVID-19. MiXCR, applied by TCRdb to the 5' RACE reads, yields one record per CDR3 protein. Of 190,000 or so distinct CDR3 sequences in the sample, 20% to 25% were seen once. Sequenced: PBMCs or a T cell subset sorted from them (not recorded which). Receptor source: an adult woman who had mild COVID-19 (a few samples of this study predate the infection). Cell type and time point are not known.

Ten or more counts support this clonotype. The chain joins TRBV27 to TRBJ1-2; D may be TRBD1 (6 bases). The ends were cut back, 5 bases at V and 8 bases at J, with 45 bases in the middle. CDR1 and CDR2 (germline): MNHEY, SMNVEV (reference sequence). This CDR3 is 23 amino acids long. CDR3 residues: CASSPVGVVQGNYRDSVVRGYTF. The CDR3 nucleotides are TGTGCCAGCAGTCCTGTGGGAGTTGTACAAGGGAACTACAGGGATTCGGTCGTACGAGGCTACACCTTC.

This clonotype occurred a few times. The genes are TRBV10-2 and TRBJ2-7; D remains ambiguous. The germline gives CDR1 WSHSY, CDR2 SAAADI. V dropped 7 bases and J dropped 7 bases, with 17 bases sitting between them. The CDR3 has 13 residues. CDR3 nucleotides: TGCGCCAGCACCCCGAGAGGACCGCTGGAGCAGTACTTC. Its protein is CASTPRGPLEQYF.

The J gene is TRBJ2-5, the V gene TRBV12-3 or TRBV12-4; D gene uncertain. CDR3 size: 14 residues. Trimming removed 7 bases at V and 0 bases at J, with 12 bases between. CDR3 amino acids: CASNGGVDQETQYF. DNA of the CDR3: TGTGCCAGCAATGGTGGGGTTGACCAAGAGACCCAGTACTTC.

The rearrangement joins TRBV20-1 to TRBJ2-7; TRBD1 aligns across 9 bases. The germline V gene has CDR1 DFQATT and CDR2 SNEGSKA (reference sequence). The CDR3 length is 15 residues. Germline trimming cut 2 bases from V and 5 bases from J; bases unmatched to any gene: 10. The CDR3 nucleotides are TGCAGTGCTAGACCCCCCGGGACAGGGACGAACGAGCAGTACTTC. This codes for CSARPPGTGTNEQYF.

This clonotype has more than one count but fewer than ten. The chain uses TRBV6-5 and TRBJ2-2; D may be TRBD2 (5 bases). The germline V gene encodes CDR1 MNHEY and CDR2 SVGAGI. V lost 6 bases to trimming and J lost 0 bases, with 14 bases between them. The length of the CDR3 is 16 residues. CDR3 protein: CASSPWAGANTGELFF. The CDR3 DNA is TGTGCCAGCAGCCCCTGGGCGGGCGCGAACACCGGGGAGCTGTTTTTT.

This clonotype was seen only a few times. This chain links TRBV5-1 with TRBJ2-7; 8 bases map to TRBD1. CDR1 is SGHRS, CDR2 YFSETQ, per germline. With V trimmed by 0 bases and J by 3 bases, 8 bases remained unmatched. The CDR3 totals 16 residues. The CDR3 DNA reads TGCGCCAGCAGCTTGGTAGGCTTACAGGGGGACTACGAGCAGTACTTC. Translated: CASSLVGLQGDYEQYF. Full variable domain (outside the CDR3, taken from reference TRBV5-1 and TRBJ2-7): KAGVTQTPRYLIKTRGQQVTLSCSPISGHRSVSWYQQTPGQGLQFLFEYFSETQRNKGNFPGRFSGRQFSNSRSEMNVSTLELGDSALYLCASSLVGLQGDYEQYFGPGTRLTVT.

This clonotype has more than one count but fewer than ten. This rearrangement joins TRBV9 to TRBJ1-1; the D is unclear. The V gene's germline CDR1 is SGDLS and CDR2 YYNGEE. The CDR3 consists of 15 residues. Trimming cost V 3 bases and J 1 base, with 13 bases left between them. CDR3 residues: CASSERGNRNTEAFF. DNA for the CDR3: TGTGCCAGCAGCGAGAGAGGTAATCGGAACACTGAAGCTTTCTTT.

This sequence joins TRBV7-6 and TRBJ2-7; no reliable D call. CDR1 and CDR2 from the germline V gene are SGHVS and FNYEAQ. V lost 4 bases to trimming and J lost 3 bases, with 13 bases between them. This CDR3 region has 14 residues. CDR3 nucleotides: TGTGCCAGCAGCTCTGTAAGAGATCACTACGAGCAGTACTTC. It codes for CASSSVRDHYEQYF.

The chain is built from TRBV24-1 and TRBJ1-5; unclear D gene. The CDR3 loop spans 15 amino acids. V lost 4 bases and J lost 2, with 11 bases in between. Germline V lookup: CDR1 KGHDR, CDR2 SFDVKD. The CDR3 region is CATSDPNRGNQPQHF. CDR3 coding DNA: TGTGCCACCAGTGACCCCAATAGAGGCAATCAGCCCCAGCATTTT.

The chain links TRBV12-3 or TRBV12-4 to TRBJ2-5; D is undetermined. The CDR3 totals 13 residues. The V and J ends lost 1 base and 4 bases respectively, with 7 bases between them. CDR3 sequence: CASSLVPRETQYF. CDR3 DNA: TGTGCCAGCAGTTTAGTGCCTAGAGAGACCCAGTACTTC.

This clonotype was observed at least ten times. This chain joins TRBV4-3 and TRBJ2-1; 10 bases are a match to TRBD2. CDR1 is LGHNA and CDR2 is YSLEER in the germline V gene. Trimming took 0 bases from V and 7 from J; bases not matched to a gene: 12. The CDR3 runs to 18 residues. CDR3 in amino acids: CASSQDQLAGVLGNEQFF. CDR3 sequence (DNA): TGCGCCAGCAGCCAAGATCAGCTAGCGGGAGTTCTGGGAAATGAGCAGTTCTTC.

The chain employs TRBV9 and TRBJ2-7, with D possibly matching TRBD1 (5 bases). Germline CDR1 reads SGDLS; CDR2 reads YYNGEE. The CDR3 length is 12 residues. Trimming left V 3 bases short and J 8 bases short, with 12 bases between. The CDR3 DNA sequence: TGTGCCAGCAGCGACCGACAGACGAAGCAGTACTTC. As protein: CASSDRQTKQYF.

This chain joins TRBV7-9 and TRBJ2-7; maybe TRBD1 (6 bases). CDR1 and CDR2 from the germline V gene are SEHNR and FQNEAQ (reference sequence). Trimming shortened V by 5 bases and J by 0 bases, and 11 bases separated the two germline ends. This CDR3 has 14 amino acids. CDR3 nucleotides: TGTGCCAGCAGCGACCGGGACAACTCCTACGAGCAGTACTTC. Encoded protein: CASSDRDNSYEQYF.

V and J are TRBV12-3 or TRBV12-4 and TRBJ1-2; D is ambiguous. The V end lost 5 bases, the J end lost 2 bases, and 9 bases lay between the germline ends. The CDR3 covers 13 residues. The CDR3 DNA sequence: TGTGCCAGCAGTCCCAAGACGAACTATGGCTACACCTTC. Protein: CASSPKTNYGYTF.

This chain connects TRBV20-1 to TRBJ1-2; no clear D. Germline V gene sequence: CDR1 DFQATT, CDR2 SNEGSKA (reference sequence). The V and J ends lost 0 bases and 8 bases respectively, with 10 bases between them. CDR3 size: 12 residues. CDR3 sequence: CSARDPVEGYTF. The CDR3 coding sequence is TGCAGTGCTAGAGATCCGGTGGAAGGCTACACCTTC.

The rearrangement joins TRBV6-1 to TRBJ2-5; D is undetermined. V lost 3 bases, J lost 3 bases, and 11 bases lay in between. Per the germline V gene, CDR1 is MNHNS and CDR2 is SASEGT. CDR3 length: 14 amino acids. The CDR3 sequence is CASSDPGSEETQYF. The CDR3 DNA sequence: TGTGCCAGCAGTGACCCTGGATCCGAAGAGACCCAGTACTTC.

V is TRBV6-2 or TRBV6-3 and J is TRBJ2-7, with 9 bases aligning to TRBD1. The germline CDR1 and CDR2 sequences are MNHEY and SVGEGT. The CDR3 length is 19 residues. Germline trimming cut 0 bases from V and 3 bases from J; bases unmatched to any gene: 15. The CDR3 nucleotides are TGTGCCAGCAGTTACTCGACCTCTACAGCTAAGGACAGGGGCTACGAGCAGTACTTC. Amino acid sequence: CASSYSTSTAKDRGYEQYF.

This clonotype was observed a few times. The chain employs TRBV4-1 and TRBJ1-1; D gene unclear. The CDR3 length is 14 residues. The germline V and J ends were trimmed by 1 base and 0 bases, with 6 bases remaining between them. Germline values: CDR1 MGHRA, CDR2 YSYEKL. CDR3 protein: CASSQARVNTEAFF. The CDR3 coding sequence is TGCGCCAGCAGCCAAGCAAGAGTGAACACTGAAGCTTTCTTT.

The count of this clonotype is one. The chain employs TRBV9 and TRBJ1-2, with TRBD1 as a possible D gene (5 bases). CDR1 and CDR2 from the germline V gene are SGDLS and YYNGEE. Between the trimmed V and J ends, which lost 4 bases and 3 bases, there was a span of 13 bases. The CDR3 spans 14 residues. The CDR3 protein is CASSPNQGDYGYTF. CDR3 nucleotide sequence: TGTGCCAGCAGCCCTAATCAGGGAGACTATGGCTACACCTTC.

V gene TRBV20-1 combines with J gene TRBJ1-1; possible D gene TRBD1, 6 bases. This CDR3 is built from 15 residues. Germline V gene sequence: CDR1 DFQATT, CDR2 SNEGSKA (reference sequence). CDR3 sequence reads: CSRQGGVGMNTEAFF. The CDR3, as DNA: TGCAGCAGACAAGGGGGGGTGGGCATGAACACTGAAGCTTTCTTT.

J is TRBJ2-1 and V is TRBV7-9; TRBD2 is a possible D gene (5 bases). CDR3 length: 14 amino acids. V dropped 7 bases and J dropped 7 bases, with 17 bases sitting between them. Germline CDR1 SEHNR, CDR2 FQNEAQ (reference sequence). The CDR3 reads CASTHYGGPNEQFF. DNA for the CDR3: TGTGCCAGCACTCATTACGGCGGGCCAAATGAGCAGTTCTTC.